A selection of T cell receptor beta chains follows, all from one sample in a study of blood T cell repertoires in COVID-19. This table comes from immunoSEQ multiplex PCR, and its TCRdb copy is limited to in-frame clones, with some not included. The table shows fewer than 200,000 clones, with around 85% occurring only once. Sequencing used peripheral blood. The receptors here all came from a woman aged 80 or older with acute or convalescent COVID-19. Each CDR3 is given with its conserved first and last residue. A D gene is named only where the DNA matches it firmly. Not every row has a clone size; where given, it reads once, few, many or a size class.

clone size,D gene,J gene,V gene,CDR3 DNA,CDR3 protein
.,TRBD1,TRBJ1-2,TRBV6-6,TGTGCCAGCAGTGTCCCGGGACAGGTTTCTGGCTACACCTTC,CASSVPGQVSGYTF
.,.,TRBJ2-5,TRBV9,TGTGCCAGCAGCGTAGGCTCGGTGGAGACCCAGTACTTC,CASSVGSVETQYF
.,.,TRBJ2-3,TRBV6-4,TGTGCCAGCAGAGCCGAGGGGGGGGCCACAGATACGCAGTATTTT,CASRAEGGATDTQYF
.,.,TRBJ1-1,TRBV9,TGTGCCAGCAGCCCTACCGGACAGCCCAAGAAGACTGAAGCTTTCTTT,CASSPTGQPKKTEAFF
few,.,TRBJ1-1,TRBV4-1,TGCGCCAGCAGCAGAGAAGGACAGCTAAACACTGAAGCTTTCTTT,CASSREGQLNTEAFF
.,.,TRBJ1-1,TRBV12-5,TGTGCTAGTGGTTTGTCCGGTGGGTCGGGGGCTGAAGCTTTCTTT,CASGLSGGSGAEAFF
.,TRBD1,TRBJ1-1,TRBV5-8,TGTGCCAGCAGCCAGACAGGGGGGCCCGAAAGCACTGAAGCTTTCTTT,CASSQTGGPESTEAFF
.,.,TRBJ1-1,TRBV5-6,TGTGCCAGCAGTCGGGGGGCGGCGAACACTGAAGCTTTCTTT,CASSRGAANTEAFF
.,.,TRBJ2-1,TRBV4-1,TGCGCCAGCAGCCAAGATCCGAGCGGGTCGCGGTTCTTC,CASSQDPSGSRFF
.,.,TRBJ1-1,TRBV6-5,TGTGCCAGCAGCTTACCGGGCACTGAAGCTTTCTTT,CASSLPGTEAFF
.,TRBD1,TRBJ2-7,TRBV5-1,TGCGCCAGCAGCACGGACAGGGGGAACTCCTACGAGCAGTACTTC,CASSTDRGNSYEQYF
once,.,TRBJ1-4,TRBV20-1,TGCAGTGCTAGTCACACGACAACTAATGAAAAACTGTTTTTT,CSASHTTTNEKLFF
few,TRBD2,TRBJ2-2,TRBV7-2,TGTGCCAGCAGCTGGTCACTAGCGGGGGGGCGAGACACCGGGGAGCTGTTTTTT,CASSWSLAGGRDTGELFF
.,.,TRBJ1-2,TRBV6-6,TGTGCCACGCAAGAGGGGACACGTTCGGGAGGCTACACCTTC,CATQEGTRSGGYTF
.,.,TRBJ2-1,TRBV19,TGTGCCAGTAGTATAACCTACAGGGTCACCTACAATGAGCAGTTCTTC,CASSITYRVTYNEQFF
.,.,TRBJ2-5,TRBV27,TGTGCCATAAAAGAGACCCAGTACTTC,CAIKETQYF
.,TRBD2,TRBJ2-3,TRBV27,TGTGCCAGCAGTTTCATGGGAGGGGAGACAGATACGCAGTATTTT,CASSFMGGETDTQYF
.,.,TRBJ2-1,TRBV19,TGTGCCAGTAGTATAGCGGGCAGGGCATACAATGAGCAGTTCTTC,CASSIAGRAYNEQFF
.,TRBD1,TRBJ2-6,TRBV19,TGTGCCAGTACCAACAGGGGGCGAAACTCTGGGGCCAACGTCCTGACTTTC,CASTNRGRNSGANVLTF
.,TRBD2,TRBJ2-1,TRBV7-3,TGTGCCAGCAGCCCCGGACTAGCGGGGTACAATGAGCAGTTCTTC,CASSPGLAGYNEQFF
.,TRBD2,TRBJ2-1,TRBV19,TGTGCCAGTAGTGAGTACCGCGGGGGGTACAATGAGCAGTTCTTC,CASSEYRGGYNEQFF
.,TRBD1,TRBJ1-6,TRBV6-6,TGTGCCAGCAGTCGCCGGGACAGGGTCGGTTCACCCCTCCACTTT,CASSRRDRVGSPLHF
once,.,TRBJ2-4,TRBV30,TGTGCCTGGTCTGAGGGATCCAAAAACATTCAGTACTTC,CAWSEGSKNIQYF
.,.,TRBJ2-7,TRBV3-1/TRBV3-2,TGTGCCAGCAGCCAAGATGTAGGCAGGGTAGGCGAGCAGTACTTC,CASSQDVGRVGEQYF
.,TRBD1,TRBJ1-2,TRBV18,TGTGCCAGCTCACCGTCGGCCGGGACAGGGGCGAGAAACACCTTC,CASSPSAGTGARNTF
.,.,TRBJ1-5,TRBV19,TGTGCCAGTAGTATAGAAGACAGGCCCCAGCATTTT,CASSIEDRPQHF
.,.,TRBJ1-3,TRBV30,TGTGCCTGGAGTGTACAGGACGGTCTCTCTGGAAACACCATATATTTT,CAWSVQDGLSGNTIYF
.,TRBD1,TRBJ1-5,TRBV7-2,TGTGCCAGCAGCTTAGATCAAGGGGGCAGGAAGCCCCAGCATTTT,CASSLDQGGRKPQHF
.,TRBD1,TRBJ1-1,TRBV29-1,TGCAGCGGCCAGACAGGGGTGGTGAACACTGAAGCTTTCTTT,CSGQTGVVNTEAFF
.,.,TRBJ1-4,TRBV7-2,TGTGCCAGCAAACCCATATCCGCGGGGGGCCAAGGGGAAAAACTGTTTTTT,CASKPISAGGQGEKLFF
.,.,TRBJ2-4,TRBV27,TGTGCCAGCAGTTTATCACGCCCTCAGGGGATTCAGTACTTC,CASSLSRPQGIQYF
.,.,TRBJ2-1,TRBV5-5,TGTGCCAGCAGCCTAGGACAAAATGAGCAGTTCTTC,CASSLGQNEQFF
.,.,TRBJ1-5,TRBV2,TGTGCCAGCAGTCCTCGGGGGGTTAGCAATCAGCCCCAGCATTTT,CASSPRGVSNQPQHF
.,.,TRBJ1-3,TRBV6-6,TGTGCCAGCAGTTACTCACCCAGGGGAAACACCATATATTTT,CASSYSPRGNTIYF
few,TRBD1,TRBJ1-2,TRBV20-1,TGCAGTGCTAGCAGGGGGCGGGTGGACTTC,CSASRGRVDF
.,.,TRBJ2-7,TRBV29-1,TGCAGCGTTAGGCGGACAGACGAGCAGTACTTC,CSVRRTDEQYF
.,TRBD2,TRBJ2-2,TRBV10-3,TGTGCCATCCCCGGCCCCCTAGCGGGAGTAACCGGGGAGCTGTTTTTT,CAIPGPLAGVTGELFF
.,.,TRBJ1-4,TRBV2,TGTGCCAGCAGGTGGGGGCGTAGTACAACTAATGAAAAACTGTTTTTT,CASRWGRSTTNEKLFF
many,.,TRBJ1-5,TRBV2,TGTGCCAGCTCGACAGTGAGCAATCAGCCCCAGCATTTT,CASSTVSNQPQHF
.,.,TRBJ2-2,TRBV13,TGTGCCAGCAGCGAGGGCAGGGAGCTGTTTTTT,CASSEGRELFF
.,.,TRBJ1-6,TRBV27,TGTGCCAGCAGTTTCCACCTGGGCCCTTATTCACCCCTCCACTTT,CASSFHLGPYSPLHF